The following is a T cell receptor beta chain sequence with its context. Its antigen remains undetermined. No much larger clone is present one base from it, and per-base qualities are unavailable. The CDR3 regions of human TCRbeta chains were subjected to immunosequencing. As for how the authors treated the data: Repertoire TCRs were checked for matches against a reference library of SARS-CoV-2-specific TCRs that had been generated using the MIRA antigen-specificity platform. Breadth meant the fraction of unique TCRs that were SARS-CoV-2-associated, whereas depth meant the fraction of total T cells that were SARS-CoV-2-associated. Using the MIRA data, each spike-specific TCR was mapped to the spike region that the TCR reacts to and placed in a CD4 or CD8 class. Log10-transformed breadth and depth values were compared by one-way ANOVA with Sidak's multiple comparisons tests. The table comes from immuneACCESS by way of TCRdb, which keeps in-frame sequences with V and J called. Part of the clones is missing from these tables; in studies checked, under half for an unresolved V gene and the rest for unknown reasons. V and J calls and clone size are given by that table; D and trimming were obtained from the DNA. The sample has 130,000 or so clones on record, 80% to 90% of them singletons. More than 2.5% of the sample rests with the top ten.

The data were obtained in a study of T cell responses to AZD1222 COVID-19 vaccine (dated by TCRdb to about 2021). Study-level background: AZD1222 recipients with second doses at about 4 weeks or about 12 weeks were pooled, because spike-specific TCR depth and breadth did not differ between schedules. TCR sequencing covered approximately 230 trial participants: some 210 given two doses of AZD1222 and approximately 26 given two doses of MenACWY control vaccine. Trial participants were enrolled by age into 18-55, 56-69 and 70-plus year subgroups, with about 150, 27 and 61 TCR-sequenced participants respectively. The paper as a whole reports these results and caveats: No day 14 peak-response samples were available, so repertoires were characterized only after the peak T cell response. CD4 TCRs associated with the vaccine covered the entire spike protein, and the dominant responses were in regions 160-218 and 743-854. The 56-69-year group was small, and its depth increase did not reach significance, likely because of low power. Reportedly, almost half of the unique spike-specific TCRs recognized epitopes lying outside the regions that are mutated in the B.1.351 and B.1.1.7 variants. Participants were mostly white British and included more females than males, and it was suggested by the authors that clonal diversity may have been underestimated. A significant rise in spike-specific TCR breadth and depth was observed after two AZD1222 doses relative to day 0 and relative to MenACWY recipients. Conclusions about previously exposed vaccinees were limited because only six AZD1222 recipients were SARS-CoV-2 seropositive at baseline.

The time point label on this specimen signifies: baseline before first vaccination. Vaccinee samples came from UK trials COV001 and COV002, including a single-blind randomized controlled phase 2/3 trial of AZD1222 (ChAdOx1 nCoV-19) in healthy adults. For TCRbeta chain sequencing, PBMC samples were collected from trial participants at day 0 and at day 28 after the second dose. The specimen was peripheral blood, collected on day 0 of AZD1222 vaccination. The TCR originated in an adult in good health.

The sequence in DNA is TGTGCCAGCAGCTTTGGAAAGACAGACCGAAACACCATATATTTT. Translated, this gives CASSFGKTDRNTIYF. In this chain, TRBV5-5 is recombined with TRBJ1-3; the D gene is perhaps TRBD1, from 5 matching bases. CDR1 SGHKS and CDR2 YYEKEE are derived from the germline V gene (reference sequence). V is shortened by 2 bases, J by 5 bases, and the region joining them spans 14 bases. The CDR3 measures 15 amino acids from cysteine to phenylalanine. The only DNA kept is the CDR3, 45 bases in frame from the first base. Extended through the reference TRBV5-5 and TRBJ1-3 proteins, this CDR3 yields the full variable domain: DAGVTQSPTHLIKTRGQQVTLRCSPISGHKSVSWYQQVLGQGPQFIFQYYEKEERGRGNFPDRFSARQFPNYSSELNVNALLLGDSALYLCASSFGKTDRNTIYFGEGSWLTVV.